The present TCR beta chain was sequenced within a study of T cells in localized non-small cell lung cancer. Study-level findings and limits: Detection in adjacent lung was observed for a median 57 of the top 100 tumor clones.

As to this clone: Antigen specificity is unknown.

CDR3 length: 14 residues. V was shortened by 0 bases and J by 7 bases, with 11 bases between the two germline ends. Germline values: CDR1 SGDLS, CDR2 YYNGEE. The assay was immunoSEQ multiplex PCR, and TCRdb's table has in-frame clones only and misses some. In the table there are approximately 140,000 clones, about 90% of which are singletons. Sequences were derived from peripheral blood, sampled before any cancer treatment. This TCR came from a female donor at least 60 years old with stage I lung adenocarcinoma. The rearrangement uses TRBV9 and TRBJ2-1, with D tentatively TRBD2 (5 bases). The CDR3 reads CASSVATGGNEQFF. CDR3 nucleotides: TGTGCCAGCAGCGTAGCGACCGGCGGGAATGAGCAGTTCTTC.